A single sample is the source of the 17 T cell receptor beta chains below, sequenced in a study of shared clonotypes between healthy human individuals. Measured with immunoSEQ multiplex PCR; TCRdb has only the in-frame clones, and not every one. The top ten hold approximately 0.56% of the sample, which has more than 850,000 clones, 75% to 80% seen once. The material sequenced was memory CD4+ T cells from PBMCs. Stated subset: CD45RA-negative fraction. The receptors derive from a man between 18 and 35 years old in good health. Some clones in this sample may be carry-over from other donors' samples.

The chain employs TRBV28 and TRBJ2-5, with D uncertain. This CDR3 has 14 residues. Germline lookup yields CDR1 MDHEN and CDR2 SYDVKM. Trimming removed 6 bases at V and 6 bases at J, with 17 bases between. The CDR3 DNA reads TGTGCCAGCAGACCCGGGCACCAAATGCAGACCCAGTACTTC. It is translated as CASRPGHQMQTQYF. Complete variable domain (other parts from reference TRBV28 and TRBJ2-5): DVKVTQSSRYLVKRTGEKVFLECVQDMDHENMFWYRQDPGLGLRLIYFSYDVKMKEKGDIPEGYSVSREKKERFSLILESASTNQTSMYLCASRPGHQMQTQYFGPGTRLLVL.

This clone was seen a single time. The rearrangement uses TRBV6-6 and TRBJ1-2; TRBD1 matches 8 bases. V gave up 6 bases and J gave up 2 bases; unmatched junction bases: 5. Germline values: CDR1 MNHNY, CDR2 SVGAGI (reference sequence). There are 14 residues in the CDR3. Here the CDR3 reads CASRPRQGNYGYTF. The CDR3 DNA follows: TGTGCCAGCAGGCCCCGACAGGGGAACTATGGCTACACCTTC.

This chain links TRBV30 with TRBJ1-3; D perhaps matches TRBD1 (5 bases). Trimming took 2 bases from V and 7 from J, leaving 15 bases between them. The CDR3 has 14 residues. Germline V gene lookup returns CDR1 GTSNPN and CDR2 SVGIG (reference sequence). In DNA form, the CDR3 reads TGTGCCTGGAGTCCAGGGATAGGTGGGAACACCATATATTTT. Translating gives CAWSPGIGGNTIYF.

This clone showed up just a few times. Additional DNA sequences in this sample encode the identical CDR3. The V call is TRBV4-3, the J call TRBJ2-5; D is uncertain. Germline V gives CDR1 LGHNA, CDR2 YSLEER. The germline V and J ends were trimmed by 1 base and 0 bases, with 9 bases remaining between them. The CDR3 runs to 15 residues. The CDR3 sequence is CASSQGIGYQETQYF. CDR3 in DNA: TGCGCCAGCAGCCAAGGAATCGGATACCAAGAGACCCAGTACTTC.

As concerns this clone: Other nucleotide sequences in the sample specify the same CDR3. This chain connects TRBV20-1 to TRBJ1-2, with a tentative D call TRBD1 (5 bases). CDR3 length: 11 amino acids. Germline values: CDR1 DFQATT, CDR2 SNEGSKA (reference sequence). V shed 6 bases and J shed 2 bases, with 7 bases lying between them. Here the CDR3 DNA reads TGCAGTGCGCGACAGAACTATGGCTACACCTTC. Its protein product is CSARQNYGYTF.

This sequence joins TRBV27 and TRBJ2-7; 9 bases match TRBD1. Germline V gene lookup returns CDR1 MNHEY and CDR2 SMNVEV (reference sequence). Trimming removed 6 bases from V and 2 bases from J; junction bases left unmatched: 5. The CDR3 contains 14 residues. This CDR3 reads CASRKQGATYEQYF. The CDR3 bases are TGTGCCAGCAGGAAACAGGGGGCGACCTACGAGCAGTACTTC.

The V and J genes are TRBV21-1 and TRBJ2-7; TRBD2 is the table's D call and was not checked against the DNA. TRBV21-1 is a documented pseudogene. The CDR3 contains 16 residues. CDR3 coding DNA: TGTGCCAGCAGCACCGGACTAGCGGGACGCTCCTACGAGCAGTACTTC. As protein: CASSTGLAGRSYEQYF.

The V gene is TRBV6-1, the J gene TRBJ2-7; D may be TRBD1 (5 bases). V lost 7 bases to trimming and J lost 0 bases, with 13 bases between them. The CDR3 runs 14 residues. Germline V gene lookup returns CDR1 MNHNS and CDR2 SASEGT. The CDR3 bases are TGTGCCAGCAATATGGGGCCTCCCTCCTACGAGCAGTACTTC. It is translated as CASNMGPPSYEQYF.

J is TRBJ2-7 and V is TRBV6-6, with a possible D match to TRBD2 (6 bases). Germline V gives CDR1 MNHNY, CDR2 SVGAGI (reference sequence). V was trimmed by 4 bases and J by 1 base, leaving 11 bases between them. The CDR3 contains 14 residues. The CDR3 loop reads CASSWGDGSYEQYF. The CDR3 coding sequence is TGTGCCAGCAGTTGGGGGGACGGATCCTACGAGCAGTACTTC.

The chain carries TRBV5-1 and TRBJ1-2; D unclear. The germline V gene has CDR1 SGHRS and CDR2 YFSETQ. V lost 2 bases and J lost 6, with 14 bases in between. The length of the CDR3 is 14 residues. CDR3 sequence: CASSFQAPRDGYTF. The CDR3 coding sequence is TGCGCCAGCAGCTTCCAGGCCCCTCGGGATGGCTACACCTTC.

This clone is a singleton in its sample. The genes are TRBV12-2 and TRBJ2-7; the D call TRBD1 from the table was never checked on the DNA. TRBV12-2 is reported as a pseudogene. This CDR3 has 16 amino acids. This CDR3 is CASRLDLQGARYEQYF. The CDR3, as DNA: TGTGCAAGTCGCTTAGACTTACAGGGGGCAAGGTACGAGCAGTACTTC.

This chain connects TRBV2 to TRBJ2-7, with 14 nucleotides matching TRBD2. The ends lost 1 base at V and 6 bases at J; junction bases unmatched: 2. Germline V CDR1 and CDR2: SNHLY, FYNNEI. CDR3 size: 15 residues. CDR3 nucleotide sequence: TGTGCCAGCAGTGAAGGTGGACTAGCGGGAGGCGAGCAGTACTTC. It codes for CASSEGGLAGGEQYF.

The chain links TRBV28 to TRBJ2-2; 10 bases line up with TRBD2. Germline V gene lookup returns CDR1 MDHEN and CDR2 SYDVKM. The junction had 11 bases not matched to a gene; V was cut back by 5 bases and J by 5 bases. The CDR3 runs 17 residues. The CDR3 reads CASSPRSGRARTGELFF. CDR3 nucleotides: TGTGCCAGCAGTCCCCGCAGCGGGAGGGCCAGGACCGGGGAGCTGTTTTTT.

This clone occurred once. The chain combines TRBV5-4 with TRBJ2-5; 10 bases agree with TRBD2. The ends lost 2 bases at V and 4 bases at J; junction bases unmatched: 8. CDR3 length: 16 residues. Per germline, CDR1 SGHNT and CDR2 YYREEE (reference sequence). The CDR3 region has the DNA TGTGCCAGCAGCTTCTCTAGCGGGGGCCGGGGAGAGACCCAGTACTTC. This sequence encodes CASSFSSGGRGETQYF.

The chain combines TRBV7-8 with TRBJ1-4; maybe TRBD1 (6 bases). Germline CDR1 is SGHVS and CDR2 is FQNEAQ. Deletions cut 4 bases from V and 8 bases from J, with 20 bases between. CDR3 length equals 16 residues. CDR3: CASSSKYGTNREKLFF. The DNA of the CDR3 is TGTGCCAGCAGCTCAAAATACGGGACAAATAGGGAAAAACTGTTTTTT. Full variable domain (outside the CDR3, taken from reference TRBV7-8 and TRBJ1-4): GAGVSQSPRYKVAKRGQDVALRCDPISGHVSLFWYQQALGQGPEFLTYFQNEAQLDKSGLPSDRFFAERPEGSVSTLKIQRTQQEDSAVYLCASSSKYGTNREKLFFGSGTQLSVL.

A few counts support this clone. The chain combines TRBV19 with TRBJ2-2; D gene unclear. Germline V gene sequence: CDR1 LNHDA, CDR2 SQIVND (reference sequence). Trimming stripped 3 bases from V and 0 bases from J, with 8 bases between. There are 15 residues in the CDR3. The CDR3 DNA reads TGTGCCAGTAGTATGGGCAGGTCGAACACCGGGGAGCTGTTTTTT. Translation: CASSMGRSNTGELFF.

The table lists this clone with a count of one. The chain carries TRBV5-6 and TRBJ2-1, with D possibly being TRBD1 or TRBD2 (5 bases each). The germline V and J ends were trimmed by 5 bases and 9 bases, with 12 bases remaining between them. Germline V gene sequence: CDR1 SGHDT, CDR2 YYEEEE. The CDR3 is 12 amino acids. CDR3 sequence: CASRRTGLEQFF. Written as DNA, the CDR3 is TGTGCCAGCAGGAGAACGGGGCTTGAGCAGTTCTTC.